This TCR beta chain was sequenced in a study of T cell responses to AZD1222 COVID-19 vaccine. Regarding the study as a whole: Regions left unmutated in variants are reportedly the target of nearly half of spike-specific TCRs.

Assay used: immunoSEQ multiplex PCR; TCRdb lists only in-frame clones, some missing. The data show about 140,000 clones, over 75% seen once. CDR1 MNHEY and CDR2 SVGEGT come from the germline V gene. The CDR3 spans 15 residues. V shed 5 bases, J shed 5 bases, and the junction held 12 bases outside the gene matches. This clone was seen a few times. What it binds is unknown. This clonotype was obtained from an adult in good health. V usage is TRBV6-2 or TRBV6-3 and J usage is TRBJ2-7; 7 bases match TRBD1. Sequenced material: peripheral blood, taken on day 0 of AZD1222 vaccination. The CDR3 nucleotides read TGTGCCAGCAGTCCACCACGGGACAGACCTCACGAGCAGTACTTC. Translation: CASSPPRDRPHEQYF.